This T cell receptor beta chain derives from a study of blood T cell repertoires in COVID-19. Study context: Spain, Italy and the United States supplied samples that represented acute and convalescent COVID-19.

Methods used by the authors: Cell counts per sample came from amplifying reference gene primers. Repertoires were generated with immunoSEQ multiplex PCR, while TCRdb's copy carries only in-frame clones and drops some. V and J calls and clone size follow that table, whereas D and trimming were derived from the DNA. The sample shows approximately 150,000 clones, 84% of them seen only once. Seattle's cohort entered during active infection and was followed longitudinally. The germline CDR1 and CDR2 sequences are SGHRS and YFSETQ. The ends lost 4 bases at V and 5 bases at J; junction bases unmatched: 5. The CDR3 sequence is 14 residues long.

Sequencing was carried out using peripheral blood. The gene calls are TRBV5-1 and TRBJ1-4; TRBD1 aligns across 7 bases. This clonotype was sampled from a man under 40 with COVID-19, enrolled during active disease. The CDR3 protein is CASSGTARNEKLFF. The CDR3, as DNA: TGCGCCAGCAGCGGGACAGCCCGAAATGAAAAACTGTTTTTT.